Following are 11 T cell receptor beta chains from one sample sequenced in a study of T cells after posttransplantation cyclophosphamide. Produced via immunoSEQ multiplex PCR; TCRdb's table is partial and in-frame only. Here the sample spans more than 8,500 clones, approximately 81% being singletons. Cyclophosphamide on days +3 and +4 followed busulfan-fludarabine conditioning and a marrow graft. This specimen consisted of PBMCs, obtained after allogeneic stem cell transplant with posttransplant cyclophosphamide. The receptors come from a female patient in her 40s who received an allogeneic stem cell transplant from an unrelated donor, was CMV-positive, and had no GVHD. Some of these T cells may belong to the graft donor.

CDR3 sequence (DNA): TGTGCCAGCTCACCGGCCAGGGGGGTACAGACCCAGTACTTC. Its protein product is CASSPARGVQTQYF. This sequence joins TRBV18 and TRBJ2-5; D possibly corresponds to TRBD1 (7 bases). Deletions cut 3 bases from V and 6 bases from J, with 14 bases between. Germline V lookup: CDR1 KGHSH, CDR2 LQKENI. CDR3 length equals 14 residues.

In this sample, this clone turned up once. The chain recombines TRBV9 with TRBJ2-2; D gene unclear. Germline loops: CDR1 SGDLS, CDR2 YYNGEE. V was trimmed by 0 bases and J by 5 bases, leaving 5 bases between them. This CDR3 region has 13 residues. CDR3 nucleotide sequence: TGTGCCAGCAGCGTAGCACAGACCGGGGAGCTGTTTTTT. Its protein product is CASSVAQTGELFF.

The chain links TRBV5-6 to TRBJ2-5; D possibly corresponds to TRBD1 (5 bases). The germline CDR1 and CDR2 sequences are SGHDT and YYEEEE. V lost 3 bases and J 4 bases, leaving 13 bases between the germline ends. The length of the CDR3 is 14 residues. The CDR3 DNA sequence: TGTGCCAGCAGCTCCCCTATGGGGCCAGAGACCCAGTACTTC. This encodes CASSSPMGPETQYF.

CDR3 sequence (DNA): TGTGCCAGCAGTTACCTTAGGACAACTAACTATGGCTACACCTTC. This gives the protein CASSYLRTTNYGYTF. The chain uses TRBV6-6 and TRBJ1-2; D may be TRBD1 (5 bases). Germline assignment: CDR1 MNHNY and CDR2 SVGAGI (reference sequence). This CDR3 has 15 residues. The V gene lost 2 bases and the J gene lost 0 bases, with 10 bases spanning the gap.

A few counts support this clone. The chain carries TRBV2 and TRBJ2-1, with D possibly matching TRBD2 (6 bases). The CDR3 sequence is 14 residues long. Germline V gene sequence: CDR1 SNHLY, CDR2 FYNNEI. With 6 bases removed from V and 4 bases from J, the gap between germline ends came to 13 bases. CDR3 region: CASRGGRIYNEQFF. The CDR3 bases are TGTGCCAGCAGGGGGGGACGGATTTACAATGAGCAGTTCTTC.

The chain joins TRBV6-5 to TRBJ2-7, with D perhaps TRBD1 (6 bases). Deletions cut 11 bases from V and 6 bases from J, with 23 bases between. This CDR3 contains 14 residues. The germline V gene encodes CDR1 MNHEY and CDR2 SVGAGI. The CDR3 protein is CAVSPGGRGGEQYF. In DNA, the CDR3 is TGTGCCGTATCCCCTGGGGGCAGGGGTGGCGAGCAGTACTTC.

The chain combines TRBV5-8 with TRBJ2-1, with D possibly matching TRBD1 (6 bases). Trimming took 0 bases from V and 2 from J, leaving 12 bases between them. This CDR3 is built from 16 residues. Germline values: CDR1 SGHTS, CDR2 YDEGEE. CDR3 sequence reads: CASSLALQGAYNEQFF. The CDR3 nucleotides read TGTGCCAGCAGCTTGGCCTTACAGGGCGCCTACAATGAGCAGTTCTTC.

The gene calls are TRBV4-3 and TRBJ1-2, with 8 bases matching TRBD1. With 0 bases clipped from V and 11 bases from J, the junction kept 8 bases outside the gene matches. Per the germline V gene, CDR1 is LGHNA and CDR2 is YSLEER. This CDR3 region has 14 residues. CDR3 sequence: CASSQEDRTGLYTF. The DNA of the CDR3 is TGCGCCAGCAGCCAAGAGGATAGGACAGGGCTTTACACCTTC.

The CDR3 coding sequence is TGTGCTAGTGGGACCGGGACAGGGGTCAATCAGCCCCAGCATTTT. Residues: CASGTGTGVNQPQHF. This rearrangement joins TRBV12-5 to TRBJ1-5; 10 nucleotides align to TRBD1. The germline V gene has CDR1 LGHNT and CDR2 FRNRAP. Trimming at V came to 6 bases and at J to 3 bases, leaving 5 bases not matched to a gene. This CDR3 is built from 15 residues.

The genes are TRBV19 and TRBJ1-2; D remains unclear. Trimming pared 7 bases from V and 4 bases from J, leaving 16 bases between. Germline V lookup: CDR1 LNHDA, CDR2 SQIVND (reference sequence). This CDR3 has 14 amino acids. The CDR3: CASISQAGTYGYTF. Written as DNA, the CDR3 is TGTGCCAGTATATCGCAGGCAGGCACCTATGGCTACACCTTC.

J is TRBJ1-1 and V is TRBV5-1, with 11 bases identical to TRBD1. CDR1 is SGHRS, CDR2 YFSETQ, per germline. CDR3 size: 16 residues. Germline trimming cut 0 bases from V and 4 bases from J; bases unmatched to any gene: 5. CDR3 sequence: CASSLGTGGPGTEAFF. The CDR3 nucleotides are TGCGCCAGCAGCTTGGGGACAGGGGGCCCGGGCACTGAAGCTTTCTTT.